This TCR beta chain derives from a study of shared clonotypes between healthy human individuals. Study context: Each donor contributed plates that comprised three CD4 naive, three CD4 memory, two CD8 naive and one CD8 memory.

With regard to this clone: Its antigen remains unidentified.

V lost 1 base to trimming and J lost 1 base, with 9 bases between them. This CDR3 contains 15 residues. Germline loops: CDR1 SEHNR, CDR2 FQNEAQ (reference sequence). Per sorted-subset replicate PCR, input was around 200 ng DNA, representing 30,000 or so T cell genomes. Only in-frame clones appear in the TCRdb table, and some are missing; sequencing was by immunoSEQ multiplex PCR. The repertoire holds hundreds of thousands of clones, with about 74% as singletons. Study-level results: Non-shared clonotypes displayed generation probabilities falling below those of clonotypes present in all four donors. Naive subsets tended to show greater estimated richness than memory subsets.

Input material: memory CD4+ T cells sorted from blood. The sample's subset: CD45RA-negative fraction. The clonotype was recovered from a man under 40 in good health. The rearrangement uses TRBV7-9 and TRBJ2-3; weak D call: TRBD2 (5 bases). The CDR3 reads CASSLGESGTDTQYF. CDR3 sequence (DNA): TGTGCCAGCAGCTTAGGGGAGAGCGGCACAGATACGCAGTATTTT.